This TCR beta chain derives from a study of PD-1 blockade in mismatch repair-deficient tumors. Study-wide context: Patients had about 13 mismatch repair-deficient cancer types and were previously treated and progressing. The study's findings and limits: Tumor-resident clones, often undetectable pretreatment in blood, expanded then contracted after pembrolizumab.

TCRs were sequenced from a few patients responding to pembrolizumab. Repertoires were generated with immunoSEQ multiplex PCR, while TCRdb's copy carries only in-frame clones and drops some. This table has about 100,000 clones, 65% to 85% appearing once. This CDR3 has 13 residues. V was clipped by 0 bases and J by 9 bases, with 11 bases between them. Germline values: CDR1 SGHDN, CDR2 FVKESK. In the case of this clone: The antigen remains undetermined.

This TCR was sampled from an adult with mismatch repair-deficient cancer. This sample comprised peripheral blood, obtained 30 to 36 weeks after starting pembrolizumab. This sequence joins TRBV14 and TRBJ1-2; D remains ambiguous. CDR3 residues: CASSQDLVGSYTF. The CDR3 DNA sequence: TGTGCCAGCAGCCAAGATTTGGTGGGAAGCTACACCTTC.